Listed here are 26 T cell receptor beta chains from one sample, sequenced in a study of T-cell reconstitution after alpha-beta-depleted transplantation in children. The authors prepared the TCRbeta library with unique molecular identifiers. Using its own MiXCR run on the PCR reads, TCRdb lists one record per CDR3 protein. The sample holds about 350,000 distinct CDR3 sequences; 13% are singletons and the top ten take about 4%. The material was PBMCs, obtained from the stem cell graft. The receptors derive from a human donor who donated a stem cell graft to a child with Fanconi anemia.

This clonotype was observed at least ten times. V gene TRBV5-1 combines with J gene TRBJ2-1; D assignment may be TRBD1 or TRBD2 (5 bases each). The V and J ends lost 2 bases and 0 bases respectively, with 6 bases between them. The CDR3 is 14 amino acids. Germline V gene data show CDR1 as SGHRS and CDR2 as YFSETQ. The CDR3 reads CASSFGASYNEQFF. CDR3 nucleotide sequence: TGCGCCAGCAGCTTCGGGGCCTCCTACAATGAGCAGTTCTTC.

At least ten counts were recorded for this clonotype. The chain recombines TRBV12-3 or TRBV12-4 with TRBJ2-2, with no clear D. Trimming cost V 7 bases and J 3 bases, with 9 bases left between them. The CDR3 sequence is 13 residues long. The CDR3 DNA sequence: TGTGCCAGCACAACTATGTACACCGGGGAGCTGTTTTTT. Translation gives CASTTMYTGELFF.

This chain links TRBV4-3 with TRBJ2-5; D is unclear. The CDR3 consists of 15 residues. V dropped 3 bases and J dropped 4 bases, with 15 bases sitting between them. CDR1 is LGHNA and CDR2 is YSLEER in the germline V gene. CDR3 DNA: TGCGCCAGCAGCCAGTTAATGGCGGACGGAGAGACCCAGTACTTC. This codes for CASSQLMADGETQYF.

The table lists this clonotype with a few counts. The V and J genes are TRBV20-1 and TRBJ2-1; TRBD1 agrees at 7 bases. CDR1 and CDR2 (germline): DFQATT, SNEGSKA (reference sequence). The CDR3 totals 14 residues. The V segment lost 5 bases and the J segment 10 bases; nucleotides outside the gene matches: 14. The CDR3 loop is CSASRRGGYLEQFF. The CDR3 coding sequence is TGCAGTGCTTCGCGACGAGGGGGCTACCTCGAGCAGTTCTTC.

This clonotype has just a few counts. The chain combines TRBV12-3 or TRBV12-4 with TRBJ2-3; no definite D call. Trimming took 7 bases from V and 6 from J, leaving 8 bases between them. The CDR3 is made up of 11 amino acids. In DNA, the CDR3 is TGTGCCAGCACCCGATCGGATACGCAGTATTTT. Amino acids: CASTRSDTQYF.

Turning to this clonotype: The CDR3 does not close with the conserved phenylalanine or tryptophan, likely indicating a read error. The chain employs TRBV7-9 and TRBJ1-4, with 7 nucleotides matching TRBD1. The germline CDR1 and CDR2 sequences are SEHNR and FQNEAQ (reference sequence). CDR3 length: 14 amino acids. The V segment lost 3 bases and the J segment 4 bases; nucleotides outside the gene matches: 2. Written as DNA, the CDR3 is TGTGCCAGCAGCTTCAGGGGGGATAATGAAAAACTGTTTTAT. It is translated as CASSFRGDNEKLFY.

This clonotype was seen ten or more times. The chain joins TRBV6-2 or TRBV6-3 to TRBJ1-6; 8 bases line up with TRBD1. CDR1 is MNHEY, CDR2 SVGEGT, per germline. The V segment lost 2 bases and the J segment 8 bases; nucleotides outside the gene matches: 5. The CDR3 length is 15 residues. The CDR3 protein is CASSYRTGMDSPLHF. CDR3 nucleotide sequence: TGTGCCAGCAGTTACCGGACAGGGATGGATTCACCCCTCCACTTT.

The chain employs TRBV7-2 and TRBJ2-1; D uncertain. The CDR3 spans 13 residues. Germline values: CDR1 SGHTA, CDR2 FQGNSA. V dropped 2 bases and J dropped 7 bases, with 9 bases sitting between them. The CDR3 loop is CASSLLWVNEQFF. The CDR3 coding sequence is TGTGCCAGCAGCTTATTGTGGGTTAATGAGCAGTTCTTC.

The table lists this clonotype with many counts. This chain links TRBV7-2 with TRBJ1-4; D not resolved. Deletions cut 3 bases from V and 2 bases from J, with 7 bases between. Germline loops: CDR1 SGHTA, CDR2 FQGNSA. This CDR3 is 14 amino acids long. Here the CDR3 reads CASSLSGTNEKLFF. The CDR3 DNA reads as TGTGCCAGCAGCTTGTCCGGGACTAATGAAAAACTGTTTTTT.

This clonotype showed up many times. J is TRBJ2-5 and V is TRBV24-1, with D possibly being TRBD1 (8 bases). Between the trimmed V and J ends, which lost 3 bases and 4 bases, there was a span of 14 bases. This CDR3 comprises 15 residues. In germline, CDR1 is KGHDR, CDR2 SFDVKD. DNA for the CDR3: TGTGCCACCAGTGATAATACAGGGGGGGGAGAGACCCAGTACTTC. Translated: CATSDNTGGGETQYF.

CDR3 bases: TGTGCCAGCGGCAACTCAGGGGGCCCAAACTATGGCTACACCTTC. Its translation is CASGNSGGPNYGYTF. The V and J genes are TRBV12-3 or TRBV12-4 and TRBJ1-2; 8 bases line up with TRBD1. CDR3 size: 15 residues. V shed 8 bases, J shed 2 bases, and the junction held 10 bases outside the gene matches.

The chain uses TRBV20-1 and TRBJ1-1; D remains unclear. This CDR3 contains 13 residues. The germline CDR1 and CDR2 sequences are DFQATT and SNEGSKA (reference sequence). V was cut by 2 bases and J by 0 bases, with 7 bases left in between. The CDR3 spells CSARPSVNTEAFF. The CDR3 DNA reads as TGCAGTGCTAGACCGAGTGTGAACACTGAAGCTTTCTTT.

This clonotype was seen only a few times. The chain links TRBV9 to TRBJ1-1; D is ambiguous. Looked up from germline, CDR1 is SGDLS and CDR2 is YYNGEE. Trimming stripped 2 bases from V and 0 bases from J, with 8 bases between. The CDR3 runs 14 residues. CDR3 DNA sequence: TGTGCCAGCAGCGTGGGTCGGCTGAACACTGAAGCTTTCTTT. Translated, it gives CASSVGRLNTEAFF.

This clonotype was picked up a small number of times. CDR3 loop: CASSNGTGLKRLNQPQHF. DNA for the CDR3: TGTGCCAGTAGTAATGGAACGGGTCTTAAGCGCCTCAATCAGCCCCAGCATTTT. This chain joins TRBV19 and TRBJ1-5, with no clear D. The CDR3 runs to 18 residues. Looked up from germline, CDR1 is LNHDA and CDR2 is SQIVND (reference sequence). V was cut by 4 bases and J by 3 bases, with 22 bases left in between. The full variable domain, with the rest looked up from reference TRBV19 and TRBJ1-5, is DGGITQSPKYLFRKEGQNVTLSCEQNLNHDAMYWYRQDPGQGLRLIYYSQIVNDFQKGDIAEGYSVSREKKESFPLTVTSAQKNPTAFYLCASSNGTGLKRLNQPQHFGDGTRLSIL.

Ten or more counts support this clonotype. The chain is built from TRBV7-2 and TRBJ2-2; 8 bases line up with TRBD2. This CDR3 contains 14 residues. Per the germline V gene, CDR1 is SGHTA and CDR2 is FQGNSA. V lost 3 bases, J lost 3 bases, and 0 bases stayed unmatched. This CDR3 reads CASSFGRDTGELFF. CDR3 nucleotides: TGTGCCAGCAGCTTCGGGAGGGACACCGGGGAGCTGTTTTTT. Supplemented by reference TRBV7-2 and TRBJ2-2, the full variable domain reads GAGVSQSPSNKVTEKGKDVELRCDPISGHTALYWYRQSLGQGLEFLIYFQGNSAPDKSGLPSDRFSAERTGGSVSTLTIQRTQQEDSAVYLCASSFGRDTGELFFGEGSRLTVL.

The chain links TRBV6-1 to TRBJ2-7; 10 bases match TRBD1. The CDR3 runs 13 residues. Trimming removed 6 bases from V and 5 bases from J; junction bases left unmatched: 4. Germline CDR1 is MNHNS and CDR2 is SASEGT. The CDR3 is CASSPGTGDEQYV. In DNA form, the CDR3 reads TGTGCCAGCAGCCCTGGGACAGGGGACGAGCAGTACGTC.

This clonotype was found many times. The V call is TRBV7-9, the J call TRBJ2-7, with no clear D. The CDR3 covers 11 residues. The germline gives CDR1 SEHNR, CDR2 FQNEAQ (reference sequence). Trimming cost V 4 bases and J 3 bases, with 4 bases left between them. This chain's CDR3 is CASSSYYEQYF. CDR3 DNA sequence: TGTGCCAGCAGCTCCTACTACGAGCAGTACTTC.

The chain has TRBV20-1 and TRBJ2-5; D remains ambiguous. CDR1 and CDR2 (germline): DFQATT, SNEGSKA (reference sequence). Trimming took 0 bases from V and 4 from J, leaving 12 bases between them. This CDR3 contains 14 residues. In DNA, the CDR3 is TGCAGTGCTAGAGAGGTAGCCCGCGGAGAGACCCAGTACTTC. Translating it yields CSAREVARGETQYF.

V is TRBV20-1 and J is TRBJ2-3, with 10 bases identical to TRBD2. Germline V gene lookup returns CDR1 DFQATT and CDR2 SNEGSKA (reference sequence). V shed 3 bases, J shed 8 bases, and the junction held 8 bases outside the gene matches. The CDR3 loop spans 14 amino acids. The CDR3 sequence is CSASSSGGAITQYF. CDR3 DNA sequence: TGCAGTGCTAGCTCAAGCGGGGGGGCAATTACGCAGTATTTT.

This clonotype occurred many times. The DNA of the CDR3 is TGTGCCAGTATCGACAGGGTTAGCTCCTACAATGAGCAGTTCTTC. Translation: CASIDRVSSYNEQFF. The chain carries TRBV7-8 and TRBJ2-1; 7 nucleotides match TRBD1. The germline V gene encodes CDR1 SGHVS and CDR2 FQNEAQ. The CDR3 totals 15 residues. J was trimmed by 0 bases and V by 9 bases; bases with no gene match: 8.

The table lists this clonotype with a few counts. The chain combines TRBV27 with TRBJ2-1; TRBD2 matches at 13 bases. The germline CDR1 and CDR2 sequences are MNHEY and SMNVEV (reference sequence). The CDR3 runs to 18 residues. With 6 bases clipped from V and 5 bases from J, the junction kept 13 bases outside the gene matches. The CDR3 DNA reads TGTGCCAGCAGAGGACTAGCGGGAGAGGTAAGGGCCCACAATGAGCAGTTCTTC. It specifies CASRGLAGEVRAHNEQFF.

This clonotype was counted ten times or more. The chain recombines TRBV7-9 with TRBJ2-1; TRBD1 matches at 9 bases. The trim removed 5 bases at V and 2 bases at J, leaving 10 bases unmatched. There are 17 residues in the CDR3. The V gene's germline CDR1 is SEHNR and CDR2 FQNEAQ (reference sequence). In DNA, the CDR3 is TGTGCCAGCAGCCCACCCGCGGACAGGGGTACCTACAATGAGCAGTTCTTC. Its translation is CASSPPADRGTYNEQFF.

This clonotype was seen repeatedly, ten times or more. The CDR3 DNA sequence: TGTGCCAGCAGCCAAGACCCGGGACTATCCTACGAGCAGTACTTC. Amino acids: CASSQDPGLSYEQYF. V is TRBV3-1 and J is TRBJ2-7; TRBD2 agrees at 7 bases. There are 15 residues in the CDR3. The trim removed 0 bases at V and 1 base at J, leaving 3 bases unmatched. Germline-derived CDR1 and CDR2 are LGHDT and YNNKEL (reference sequence).

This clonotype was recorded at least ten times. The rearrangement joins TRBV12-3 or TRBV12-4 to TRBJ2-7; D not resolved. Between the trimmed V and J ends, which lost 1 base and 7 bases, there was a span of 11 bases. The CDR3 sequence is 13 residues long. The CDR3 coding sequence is TGTGCCAGCAGTTTAGTTCCCTCCAGAGAGCAGTACTTC. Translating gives CASSLVPSREQYF.

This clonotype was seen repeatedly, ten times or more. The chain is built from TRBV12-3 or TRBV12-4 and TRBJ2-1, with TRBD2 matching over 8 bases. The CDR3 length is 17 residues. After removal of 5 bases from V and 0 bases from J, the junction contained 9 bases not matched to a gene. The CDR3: CASSPSAGVSSYNEQFF. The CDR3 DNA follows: TGTGCCAGCAGTCCCTCAGCGGGGGTGAGCTCCTACAATGAGCAGTTCTTC.

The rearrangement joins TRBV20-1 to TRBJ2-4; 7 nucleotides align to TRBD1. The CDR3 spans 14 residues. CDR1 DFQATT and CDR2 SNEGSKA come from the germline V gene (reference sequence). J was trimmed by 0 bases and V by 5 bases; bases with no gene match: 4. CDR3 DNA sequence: TGCAGTGCTTTAGACAGGGTAGCCAAAAACATTCAGTACTTC. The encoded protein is CSALDRVAKNIQYF.